These T cell receptor beta chains were read from a single sample in a study of T cells in Graves' hyperthyroidism and ophthalmopathy. TCRdb passed the multiplex PCR reads through MiXCR, listing each CDR3 protein once. The sample lists fewer than 650,000 distinct CDR3 sequences, approximately 15% occurring once. The sample taken for sequencing was blood. The receptor set was obtained from a woman between 18 and 29 years old with Graves' ophthalmopathy. Both conserved end residues are part of each CDR3. D genes are given only for firm matches. Not every row has a clone size; where given, it reads once, few, many or a size class.

d_call	clone_size	v_call	j_call	cdr3_aa	cdr3_nt
NA	many	TRBV3-1	TRBJ2-1	CASSQDWARWFF	TGTGCCAGCAGCCAAGATTGGGCTAGATGGTTCTTC
TRBD2	many	TRBV11-2	TRBJ2-1	CASRRPGLASYNEQFF	TGTGCCAGCAGACGTCCGGGACTAGCTTCCTACAATGAGCAGTTCTTC
NA	many	TRBV6-5	TRBJ1-1	CASSYKALNTEAFF	TGTGCCAGCAGTTACAAGGCTTTGAACACTGAAGCTTTCTTT
TRBD2	NA	TRBV6-2/TRBV6-3	TRBJ2-3	CASSPRLAGGVGTDTQYF	TGTGCCAGCAGTCCCCGACTAGCGGGAGGGGTGGGCACAGATACGCAGTATTTT
NA	many	TRBV19	TRBJ1-1	CASSIDRDTEAFF	TGTGCCAGTAGTATAGACAGGGACACTGAAGCTTTCTTT
NA	few	TRBV7-3	TRBJ2-1	CASSQFPIPGLTQFF	TGTGCCAGCAGCCAATTCCCGATACCGGGACTTACGCAGTTCTTC
TRBD2	NA	TRBV12-3/TRBV12-4	TRBJ2-3	CASSPLAEITDTQYF	TGTGCCAGCAGCCCACTAGCGGAGATAACAGATACGCAGTATTTT
NA	many	TRBV5-1	TRBJ2-5	CASSLWGPQETQYF	TGCGCCAGCAGCTTGTGGGGACCCCAAGAGACCCAGTACTTC
NA	many	TRBV2	TRBJ2-2	CASSGVGDLELFF	TGTGCCAGCAGTGGAGTAGGTGACCTAGAGCTGTTTTTT
NA	few	TRBV5-1	TRBJ2-1	CASSQDLAERGQFF	TGCGCCAGCAGCCAAGATCTCGCCGAACGTGGGCAGTTCTTC
NA	NA	TRBV5-5	TRBJ2-2	CASSSTGTPLTGELFF	TGTGCCAGCAGCTCGACCGGGACTCCTCTCACCGGGGAGCTGTTTTTT
TRBD1	many	TRBV18	TRBJ1-5	CASSYRGDQPQHF	TGTGCCAGCAGCTACAGGGGGGATCAGCCCCAGCATTTT